This paragraph reports one T cell receptor beta chain. The CDR3 extends over 15 amino acids. Trimming cost V 7 bases and J 0 bases, with 14 bases left between them. The germline V gene has CDR1 MNHNS and CDR2 SASEGT. TCRdb ran MiXCR on the 5' RACE reads and lists one entry per CDR3 protein. The sample contains approximately 57,000 distinct CDR3 sequences, more than 20% of which appear only once. Treg sorting used a CD4+CD25+CD127-/low gate. The sample comprised tumor-infiltrating Tregs sorted from the breast tumor. V and J are TRBV6-1 and TRBJ2-3, with a possible D match to TRBD2 (6 bases). The origin of this receptor is a female donor with breast cancer. The CDR3 sequence is CASTPGGASTDTQYF. The CDR3 coding sequence is TGTGCCAGCACCCCCGGAGGGGCGAGCACAGATACGCAGTATTTT.